Presented here are 28 T cell receptor beta chains from one specimen sequenced in a study of cytomegalovirus exposure and HLA in healthy donors. The primer mix had 60 Vbeta and 13 Jbeta primers. Repertoires were generated with immunoSEQ multiplex PCR, while TCRdb's copy carries only in-frame clones and drops some. This listing includes approximately 34,000 clones. The sequencing sample was made of PBMCs. The receptor source for this set is a woman aged 40 to 50 in good health and CMV-seropositive.

This chain connects TRBV6-5 to TRBJ1-5; the match to TRBD1 covers 7 bases. The CDR3 extends over 15 amino acids. V dropped 5 bases and J dropped 11; count of bases not matched to a gene: 15. Germline assignment: CDR1 MNHEY and CDR2 SVGAGI. The DNA of the CDR3 is TGTGCCAGCAGTCCGACAGGGTTGAATCAGATGGCCCAGCATTTT. It translates to CASSPTGLNQMAQHF.

The chain carries TRBV10-3 and TRBJ1-2; the D is unclear. CDR1 ENHRY and CDR2 SYGVKD come from the germline V gene. The V end was cut by 6 bases, the J end by 3 bases, with 11 bases between. The CDR3 length is 13 residues. The CDR3 is CAISPAGDYGYTF. In nucleotides, the CDR3 is TGTGCCATCAGCCCCGCGGGAGACTATGGCTACACCTTC.

The V call is TRBV28, the J call TRBJ2-1; D may be TRBD1 (5 bases). The length of the CDR3 is 15 residues. V was pared by 7 bases and J by 6 bases, with 19 bases between. CDR1 MDHEN and CDR2 SYDVKM come from the germline V gene. CDR3 amino acids: CASTLGDSRGNEQFF. For the CDR3, the DNA is TGTGCCAGCACTTTGGGCGACAGCCGAGGCAATGAGCAGTTCTTC.

Comments on this clone: The junction differs from germline at one of its ends, possibly a read error. DNA for the CDR3: TGTGCCAGTACCCAGAGGGACAGGGGGTATAATTCACCCTTCCACTTT. Translation gives CASTQRDRGYNSPFHF. J is TRBJ1-6 and V is TRBV19; the match to TRBD1 covers 11 bases. The germline gives CDR1 LNHDA, CDR2 SQIVND (reference sequence). This CDR3 spans 16 amino acids.

The V and J genes are TRBV9 and TRBJ2-7, with D maybe TRBD1 (6 bases). With 4 bases removed from V and 3 bases from J, the gap between germline ends came to 11 bases. The germline V gene encodes CDR1 SGDLS and CDR2 YYNGEE. The CDR3 consists of 13 residues. For the CDR3, the DNA is TGTGCCAGCAGCTATGGGGACAACTACGAGCAGTACTTC. It codes for CASSYGDNYEQYF. Filled out from reference TRBV9 and TRBJ2-7, the complete variable domain reads DSGVTQTPKHLITATGQRVTLRCSPRSGDLSVYWYQQSLDQGLQFLIQYYNGEERAKGNILERFSAQQFPDLHSELNLSSLELGDSALYFCASSYGDNYEQYFGPGTRLTVT.

V usage is TRBV15 and J usage is TRBJ2-1, with 7 bases identical to TRBD1. This CDR3 contains 17 residues. Germline values: CDR1 LNHNV, CDR2 YYDKDF (reference sequence). With 3 bases clipped from V and 6 bases from J, the junction kept 14 bases outside the gene matches. The CDR3 DNA is TGTGCCACCAGCAGCACTAACCGGGACAGATACTTCAATGAGCAGTTCTTC. Translating gives CATSSTNRDRYFNEQFF. The whole variable domain, remainder taken from reference TRBV15 and TRBJ2-1, is DAMVIQNPRYQVTQFGKPVTLSCSQTLNHNVMYWYQQKSSQAPKLLFHYYDKDFNNEADTPDNFQSRRPNTSFCFLDIRSPGLGDTAMYLCATSSTNRDRYFNEQFFGPGTRLTVL.

The chain links TRBV5-8 to TRBJ1-2, with TRBD1 matching over 10 bases. V lost 3 bases to trimming and J lost 4 bases; unmatched junction nucleotides: 6. CDR1 is SGHTS, CDR2 YDEGEE, per germline. The CDR3 is 15 amino acids. The DNA of the CDR3 is TGTGCCAGCAGCTATACGACAGGGGGCGGCTATGGCTACACCTTC. Translating it yields CASSYTTGGGYGYTF. The full variable domain, completed using reference TRBV5-8 and TRBJ1-2, is EAGVTQSPTHLIKTRGQQATLRCSPISGHTSVYWYQQALGLGLQFLLWYDEGEERNRGNFPPRFSGRQFPNYSSELNVNALELEDSALYLCASSYTTGGGYGYTFGSGTRLTVV.

This chain links TRBV6-1 with TRBJ2-7; 11 positions agree with TRBD2. Trimming took 3 bases from V and 2 from J; bases not matched to a gene: 3. Germline V gene lookup returns CDR1 MNHNS and CDR2 SASEGT. This CDR3 spans 15 amino acids. For the CDR3, the DNA is TGTGCCAGCAGTGATCGGGGACTAGCGGCCTACGAGCAGTACTTC. Translation gives CASSDRGLAAYEQYF.

This chain connects TRBV9 to TRBJ2-3; D is unresolved. There are 13 residues in the CDR3. Per the germline V gene, CDR1 is SGDLS and CDR2 is YYNGEE. V lost 4 bases, J lost 2 bases, and 8 bases lay in between. CDR3 in DNA: TGTGCCAGCAGCCCTGAGGCCACAGATACGCAGTATTTT. Translating gives CASSPEATDTQYF.

For this clone: At one end, the junction sequence differs from germline, possibly due to a read error. The chain combines TRBV6-1 with TRBJ2-1, with 8 bases matching TRBD2. This CDR3 is built from 11 residues. Germline CDR1 is MNHNS and CDR2 is SASEGT. The CDR3 spells CALGGSGSYIF. In DNA, the CDR3 is TGTGCTTTGGGGGGAAGCGGGAGTTACATCTTC.

V and J are TRBV13 and TRBJ1-2; 7 nucleotides agree with TRBD1. The CDR3 sequence is 16 residues long. Germline V CDR1 and CDR2: PRHDT, FYEKMQ (reference sequence). V shed 0 bases, J shed 7 bases, and the junction held 11 bases outside the gene matches. This chain's CDR3 is CASSLGPTGTFGGYTF. The CDR3 DNA reads TGTGCCAGCAGCTTAGGCCCGACAGGGACGTTCGGTGGCTACACCTTC.

The chain joins TRBV7-8 to TRBJ2-5; D not certain. Germline V gene data show CDR1 as SGHVS and CDR2 as FQNEAQ. Trimming took 1 base from V and 3 from J, leaving 12 bases between them. The length of the CDR3 is 15 residues. CDR3 amino acids: CASSLGAGPEETQYF. As DNA, the CDR3 is TGTGCCAGCAGCTTAGGTGCAGGTCCCGAAGAGACCCAGTACTTC. The full variable domain, its missing parts supplied by reference TRBV7-8 and TRBJ2-5, is GAGVSQSPRYKVAKRGQDVALRCDPISGHVSLFWYQQALGQGPEFLTYFQNEAQLDKSGLPSDRFFAERPEGSVSTLKIQRTQQEDSAVYLCASSLGAGPEETQYFGPGTRLLVL.

This chain links TRBV15 with TRBJ2-1; 7 bases match TRBD2. CDR3 length equals 15 residues. Germline CDR1 LNHNV, CDR2 YYDKDF (reference sequence). The V gene end was trimmed by 3 bases and the J gene end by 5 bases; junction bases not matched to a gene: 7. CDR3 coding DNA: TGTGCCACCAGCAGCGGGATAGCGGGTAACAATGAGCAGTTCTTC. Protein product: CATSSGIAGNNEQFF.

This sequence joins TRBV2 and TRBJ2-7; perhaps TRBD1 as D (6 bases). CDR1 SNHLY and CDR2 FYNNEI come from the germline V gene. CDR3 length: 13 amino acids. The CDR3 region has the DNA TGTTCCTCTAAACAGGGCCCTCCTTACGAGCAGTACTTC. The encoded protein is CSSKQGPPYEQYF.

The chain has TRBV28 and TRBJ1-4; D not resolved. The germline gives CDR1 MDHEN, CDR2 SYDVKM. Trimming removed 6 bases at V and 5 bases at J, with 13 bases between. CDR3 length: 14 residues. CDR3 loop: CASRLAYLNEKLFF. CDR3 nucleotide sequence: TGTGCCAGCAGGTTAGCCTACCTAAATGAAAAACTGTTTTTT.

The gene calls are TRBV9 and TRBJ2-2; 10 bases align to TRBD2. Trimming cost V 0 bases and J 2 bases; bases outside gene matches: 1. Germline V lookup: CDR1 SGDLS, CDR2 YYNGEE. The CDR3 runs to 16 residues. The CDR3 region has the DNA TGTGCCAGCAGCGTAGGGACTAGCGGCAACACCGGGGAGCTGTTTTTT. Protein: CASSVGTSGNTGELFF.

This rearrangement joins TRBV4-2 to TRBJ2-6; a possible D gene is TRBD1 (6 bases). The CDR3 runs 16 residues. Deletions cut 1 base from V and 0 bases from J, with 7 bases between. Per germline, CDR1 LGHNA and CDR2 YNFKEQ. This CDR3 is CASSQGTVSGANVLTF. CDR3 DNA: TGTGCCAGCAGCCAAGGGACAGTCTCTGGGGCCAACGTCCTGACTTTC.

The chain couples TRBV7-8 to TRBJ1-1; D unclear. This CDR3 has 14 amino acids. V gave up 7 bases and J gave up 11 bases, with 23 bases separating them. Per germline, CDR1 SGHVS and CDR2 FQNEAQ. The CDR3 region has the DNA TGTGCCAGCACCCTAGGCAACCGAGCGGGAGGCGCTTTCTTT. Protein: CASTLGNRAGGAFF.

The gene calls are TRBV2 and TRBJ1-2; D gene unclear. Trimming left V 5 bases short and J 8 bases short, with 15 bases between. The germline CDR1 and CDR2 sequences are SNHLY and FYNNEI. The CDR3 is 13 residues long. CDR3 region: CASSLKPSYGYTF. DNA for the CDR3: TGTGCCAGCAGTCTAAAACCCTCCTACGGCTACACCTTC. The complete variable domain, with remaining parts taken from reference TRBV2 and TRBJ1-2, reads EPEVTQTPSHQVTQMGQEVILRCVPISNHLYFYWYRQILGQKVEFLVSFYNNEISEKSEIFDDQFSVERPDGSNFTLKIRSTKLEDSAMYFCASSLKPSYGYTFGSGTRLTVV.

The chain recombines TRBV19 with TRBJ2-1, with 10 bases aligning to TRBD2. The CDR3 extends over 16 amino acids. With 5 bases clipped from V and 3 bases from J, the junction kept 7 bases outside the gene matches. The germline V gene encodes CDR1 LNHDA and CDR2 SQIVND (reference sequence). The DNA for the CDR3 is TGTGCCAGTAGTTTATTACTAGCGGGAATCTACAATGAGCAGTTCTTC. It yields the protein CASSLLLAGIYNEQFF.

The V call is TRBV7-2, the J call TRBJ2-1; D not resolved. Germline lookup yields CDR1 SGHTA and CDR2 FQGNSA. The CDR3 has 12 amino acids. V shed 5 bases and J shed 7 bases, with 9 bases lying between them. CDR3 sequence reads: CASSHPSNEQFF. For the CDR3, the DNA is TGTGCCAGCAGCCACCCTAGTAATGAGCAGTTCTTC.

The V and J genes are TRBV4-3 and TRBJ1-1; 8 positions match TRBD1. CDR3 length equals 14 residues. Trimming removed 3 bases from V and 5 bases from J; junction bases left unmatched: 5. Germline V gene sequence: CDR1 LGHNA, CDR2 YSLEER. CDR3 nucleotides: TGCGCCAGCAGCCACTTACAGGGGGAGACTGAAGCTTTCTTT. This sequence encodes CASSHLQGETEAFF.

CDR3 sequence (DNA): TGTGCCAGCAGTTTTACAACCCTACAGGGGGCTTCGACACAAGCTTTCTTT. Its translation: CASSFTTLQGASTQAFF. The V gene is TRBV27, the J gene TRBJ1-1, with 9 nucleotides matching TRBD1. Trimming took 3 bases from V and 9 from J; bases not matched to a gene: 17. Germline loops: CDR1 MNHEY, CDR2 SMNVEV (reference sequence). CDR3 length: 17 residues.

The chain employs TRBV6-6 and TRBJ2-7; no clear D. The CDR3 totals 12 residues. Germline V gene lookup returns CDR1 MNHNY and CDR2 SVGAGI (reference sequence). Trimming stripped 6 bases from V and 2 bases from J, with 8 bases between. The CDR3 DNA follows: TGTGCCAGCAGCCACGCGGCCTACGAGCAGTACTTC. Translation: CASSHAAYEQYF.

The chain carries TRBV28 and TRBJ1-5, with 8 bases fitting TRBD1. Trimming took 2 bases from V and 4 from J; bases not matched to a gene: 4. This CDR3 is 15 amino acids long. Germline V gene lookup returns CDR1 MDHEN and CDR2 SYDVKM. CDR3 sequence (DNA): TGTGCCAGCAGTTTACCCGGACAGGGTAATCAGCCCCAGCATTTT. Translating it yields CASSLPGQGNQPQHF. Complete variable domain (other parts from reference TRBV28 and TRBJ1-5): DVKVTQSSRYLVKRTGEKVFLECVQDMDHENMFWYRQDPGLGLRLIYFSYDVKMKEKGDIPEGYSVSREKKERFSLILESASTNQTSMYLCASSLPGQGNQPQHFGDGTRLSIL.

Frequency places this clone as medium-sized. CDR3 in amino acids: CAISETENTIYF. CDR3 nucleotides: TGTGCCATCAGCGAGACAGAAAACACCATATATTTT. The chain joins TRBV10-3 to TRBJ1-3, with D possibly TRBD1 on 5 matching bases. Trimming removed 6 bases at V and 6 bases at J, with 9 bases between. This CDR3 is 12 amino acids long. The germline gives CDR1 ENHRY, CDR2 SYGVKD.

The V gene is TRBV6-1, the J gene TRBJ1-5; tentative D call: TRBD1 (5 bases). Germline V gene sequence: CDR1 MNHNS, CDR2 SASEGT. Trimming took off 6 bases at V and 1 base at J, with 13 bases between the two ends. There are 15 residues in the CDR3. The CDR3 coding sequence is TGTGCCAGCAGCGGGGGGGTTTCGAGCAATCAGCCCCAGCATTTT. Its translation is CASSGGVSSNQPQHF.

V gene TRBV7-3 combines with J gene TRBJ2-7; TRBD1 matches at 9 bases. Germline CDR1 SGHTA, CDR2 FQGTGA. This CDR3 is 13 amino acids long. The ends lost 5 bases at V and 5 bases at J; junction bases unmatched: 4. For the CDR3, the DNA is TGTGCCAGCAGCCTCAGGACAGGGGACGAGCAGTACTTC. This sequence encodes CASSLRTGDEQYF.